A selection of T cell receptor beta chains follows, all from one sample in a study of cytomegalovirus exposure and HLA in healthy donors. Clones were sequenced by immunoSEQ multiplex PCR, and TCRdb holds only the in-frame ones, with some missing. Of roughly 200,000 clones listed, 65% to 80% are singletons. The sequenced material came from PBMCs. All receptors derive from a woman aged 40 to 50 in good health and CMV-seronegative. Each CDR3 is given with its conserved first and last residue. Fields, in order: CDR3 DNA, CDR3 protein, J gene, D gene, clone size, V gene. The D gene is left open where the match is weak. Part of the rows lack a size; the others show once, few, many or a class for expanded clones.

DNA: TGCAGCTCGCGGGGGGCTGGAAACACCATATATTTT
CDR3: CSSRGAGNTIYF
J: TRBJ1-3
D: NA
size: NA
V: TRBV29-1

DNA: TGCAGCGTTGTAAGTCAGCGTGAAGCTTTCTTT
CDR3: CSVVSQREAFF
J: TRBJ1-1
D: NA
size: once
V: TRBV29-1

DNA: TGTGCCAGCACCCGACAGGGTCCCTACGAGCAGTACTTC
CDR3: CASTRQGPYEQYF
J: TRBJ2-7
D: TRBD1
size: NA
V: TRBV2

DNA: TGTGCCAGCGCTCCGGGACTCTCCTACAATGAGCAGTTCTTC
CDR3: CASAPGLSYNEQFF
J: TRBJ2-1
D: NA
size: NA
V: TRBV6-4

DNA: TGTGCCAGCAGCAAGGGGGGGGAGACCCAGTACTTC
CDR3: CASSKGGETQYF
J: TRBJ2-5
D: NA
size: NA
V: TRBV7-2

DNA: TGTGCCAGCAGCCAAGAAACTAGCGGGATCGATTACGAGCAGTACTTC
CDR3: CASSQETSGIDYEQYF
J: TRBJ2-7
D: TRBD2
size: NA
V: TRBV4-2

DNA: TGTGCCAGCGGGGCACATAGCCCGAACACTGAAGCTTTCTTT
CDR3: CASGAHSPNTEAFF
J: TRBJ1-1
D: NA
size: NA
V: TRBV6-1

DNA: TGTGCCAGTACCGCCCGGACAGCGCCCTACGAGCAGTACTTC
CDR3: CASTARTAPYEQYF
J: TRBJ2-7
D: NA
size: NA
V: TRBV19

DNA: TGTGCCAGCAGCGTAGCGGCCCAGGGGGCTGGGGAAAAACTGTTTTTT
CDR3: CASSVAAQGAGEKLFF
J: TRBJ1-4
D: TRBD1
size: NA
V: TRBV9

DNA: TGTGCCAGCAGCTTAGAATGGACTAGCGGGAACAATGAGCAGTTCTTC
CDR3: CASSLEWTSGNNEQFF
J: TRBJ2-1
D: TRBD2
size: NA
V: TRBV11-2

DNA: TGTGCCAGCAGCTTAGGGAGCTACGAGCAGTACTTC
CDR3: CASSLGSYEQYF
J: TRBJ2-7
D: NA
size: once
V: TRBV7-9

DNA: TGCGCCAGCAGCCAAATGGCGAGGCGGGGGAGGAGAAGGGGGGCAGATACGCAGTATTTT
CDR3: CASSQMARRGRRRGADTQYF
J: TRBJ2-3
D: NA
size: NA
V: TRBV4-1

DNA: TGCAGCGTTGAAGGGGCGGGTTACTACACCTTC
CDR3: CSVEGAGYYTF
J: TRBJ1-2
D: NA
size: NA
V: TRBV29-1

DNA: TGTGCCAGCAGCTTAAACTGGAATGAGCAGTTCTTC
CDR3: CASSLNWNEQFF
J: TRBJ2-1
D: NA
size: medium-sized
V: TRBV27

DNA: TGTGCCAGCACGCCGGGGGGCACTGAAGCTTTCTTT
CDR3: CASTPGGTEAFF
J: TRBJ1-1
D: NA
size: few
V: TRBV28

DNA: TGTGCCAGCACCGACAGCCTTTACGAGCAGTACTTC
CDR3: CASTDSLYEQYF
J: TRBJ2-7
D: NA
size: NA
V: TRBV25-1

DNA: TGTGCCTGCAAGACAGACTATGGCTACACCTTC
CDR3: CACKTDYGYTF
J: TRBJ1-2
D: NA
size: NA
V: TRBV30

DNA: TGTGCCAGCAGCCCCCGGGACAGGGAAGGAGTTGAAAAACTGTTTTTT
CDR3: CASSPRDREGVEKLFF
J: TRBJ1-4
D: TRBD1
size: few
V: TRBV5-5

DNA: TGTGCCAGCGCAGGGGGGCAGAAGACTGAAGCTTTCTTT
CDR3: CASAGGQKTEAFF
J: TRBJ1-1
D: TRBD1
size: NA
V: TRBV6-5

DNA: TGTGCCAGCAGGGATAACAGGCGGGGGGGCGCCTACGAGCAGTACTTC
CDR3: CASRDNRRGGAYEQYF
J: TRBJ2-7
D: NA
size: NA
V: TRBV12-1

DNA: TGTGCCAGCGGGGACAGCAACTTT
CDR3: CASGDSNF
J: TRBJ1-1
D: TRBD1
size: NA
V: TRBV6-6

DNA: TGTGCTAGTGGTTTGTCTAGCGGGGTCAACTTC
CDR3: CASGLSSGVNF
J: TRBJ2-5
D: TRBD2
size: NA
V: TRBV12-5

DNA: TGCGCCAGCAGCCAAGTCGGCGGCTACGAGCAGTACTTC
CDR3: CASSQVGGYEQYF
J: TRBJ2-7
D: NA
size: NA
V: TRBV4-1

DNA: TGTGCCAGCAGCTCGCAGCGCACCGGGGAGCTGTTTTTT
CDR3: CASSSQRTGELFF
J: TRBJ2-2
D: NA
size: NA
V: TRBV11-2

DNA: TGCGCCAGCAGATTGACTGGGACAGGGTTGATCTATGGCTACACCTTC
CDR3: CASRLTGTGLIYGYTF
J: TRBJ1-2
D: TRBD1
size: NA
V: TRBV5-1

DNA: TGTGCCAGCAGCTCAGGGGATTCTGGAAACACCATATATTTT
CDR3: CASSSGDSGNTIYF
J: TRBJ1-3
D: NA
size: NA
V: TRBV5-4

DNA: TGTGCTAGCAGCTTAGACTCCCTAGCGCCCCAGTTCTTC
CDR3: CASSLDSLAPQFF
J: TRBJ2-1
D: NA
size: NA
V: TRBV7-7

DNA: TGTGCCAGCACCTCAACCGGGACTAGCGACCACAATGAGCAGTTCTTC
CDR3: CASTSTGTSDHNEQFF
J: TRBJ2-1
D: TRBD2
size: NA
V: TRBV2

DNA: TGTGCCAGCAGCTGGGGGAGGACAGGGACGACCGGGGAGCTGTTTTTT
CDR3: CASSWGRTGTTGELFF
J: TRBJ2-2
D: TRBD1
size: once
V: TRBV5-4

DNA: TGTGCCAGCAGCTTAAGTCCAGGGAACACCTACGAGCAGTACTTC
CDR3: CASSLSPGNTYEQYF
J: TRBJ2-7
D: NA
size: NA
V: TRBV7-3

DNA: TGTGCCACCAGCAGAGATCCTAGCGGGAGTAGTAATGAGCAGTTCTTC
CDR3: CATSRDPSGSSNEQFF
J: TRBJ2-1
D: TRBD2
size: NA
V: TRBV15

DNA: TGTGCCAGTAGCCCCGGGCTTGGAGGGGGCAATCAGCCCCAGCATTTT
CDR3: CASSPGLGGGNQPQHF
J: TRBJ1-5
D: NA
size: NA
V: TRBV19

DNA: TGTGCCTCCTCCGGGGTGGGGGAGGGAGAAGCTTTCTTT
CDR3: CASSGVGEGEAFF
J: TRBJ1-1
D: NA
size: NA
V: TRBV21-1

DNA: TGTGCCAGCGTTCATACAGTGAACACCGGGGAGCTGTTTTTT
CDR3: CASVHTVNTGELFF
J: TRBJ2-2
D: NA
size: NA
V: TRBV11-2

DNA: TGTGCCAGCAGCTCCGGACAGAACACTGAAGCTTTCTTT
CDR3: CASSSGQNTEAFF
J: TRBJ1-1
D: NA
size: NA
V: TRBV5-4

DNA: TGTGCCAGCAGCTTAGAGCCAGTCAGGCGGGCCTACGAGCAGTACTTC
CDR3: CASSLEPVRRAYEQYF
J: TRBJ2-7
D: NA
size: NA
V: TRBV7-9

DNA: TGCGCCAGCAGCTTGGGAGGTGCTAGCGGACGCACAGATACGCAGTATTTT
CDR3: CASSLGGASGRTDTQYF
J: TRBJ2-3
D: TRBD2
size: NA
V: TRBV5-1

DNA: TGTGCCAGCAGTTTCTTGCGGGAGTTACCCGGGGAGCTGTTTTTT
CDR3: CASSFLRELPGELFF
J: TRBJ2-2
D: TRBD2
size: once
V: TRBV28

DNA: TGTGCCAGCAGCTTGCGCGGGGACGGGTTTTCTACCGGCTACACCTTC
CDR3: CASSLRGDGFSTGYTF
J: TRBJ1-2
D: NA
size: NA
V: TRBV28

DNA: TGCGCCAGCAGCCCCGGACTAGCCGGGGAGACCCAGTACTTC
CDR3: CASSPGLAGETQYF
J: TRBJ2-5
D: TRBD2
size: NA
V: TRBV5-1

DNA: TGTGCCATCAGGGGACAGGGGGGAGAGACCCAGTACTTC
CDR3: CAIRGQGGETQYF
J: TRBJ2-5
D: TRBD1
size: NA
V: TRBV10-3

DNA: TGTGCCAGCAGCACCGGACAGTACTACGAGCAGTACTTC
CDR3: CASSTGQYYEQYF
J: TRBJ2-7
D: NA
size: few
V: TRBV9

DNA: TGTGCCTGGAGTGTACCCGGGAGGGGATCTAGTCGCGGCTACACCTTC
CDR3: CAWSVPGRGSSRGYTF
J: TRBJ1-2
D: NA
size: few
V: TRBV30

DNA: TGTGCCAGCAGCCCCGGGACAGCGAACACCGGGGAGCTGTTTTTT
CDR3: CASSPGTANTGELFF
J: TRBJ2-2
D: TRBD1
size: NA
V: TRBV11-3

DNA: TGTGCCAGCAGCGCAGACCAGCGGAACACCGGGGAGCTGTTTTTT
CDR3: CASSADQRNTGELFF
J: TRBJ2-2
D: NA
size: NA
V: TRBV7-2

DNA: TGCGCCAGCAGCTACTCGACAGGGGCTGAAGCTTTCTTT
CDR3: CASSYSTGAEAFF
J: TRBJ1-1
D: TRBD1
size: NA
V: TRBV5-1

DNA: TGTGCCATCAGTGGGACTAGCGGGGGGACAGATACGCAGTATTTT
CDR3: CAISGTSGGTDTQYF
J: TRBJ2-3
D: TRBD2
size: NA
V: TRBV10-3

DNA: TGTGCCAGCAGTTTGCAGGTGAACACTGAAGCTTTCTTT
CDR3: CASSLQVNTEAFF
J: TRBJ1-1
D: NA
size: NA
V: TRBV27

DNA: TGTGCCAGCAGAGAGGGTTACACTGAAGCTTTCTTT
CDR3: CASREGYTEAFF
J: TRBJ1-1
D: NA
size: NA
V: TRBV2

DNA: TGTGCCAGCAGTTTGGGGGCGGCAGTTGAAGCTTTCTTT
CDR3: CASSLGAAVEAFF
J: TRBJ1-1
D: NA
size: NA
V: TRBV28

DNA: TGTGCCAGCAAGGCGGAGAGTAATCAGCCCCAGCATTTT
CDR3: CASKAESNQPQHF
J: TRBJ1-5
D: NA
size: NA
V: TRBV7-8

DNA: TGTGCCAGCAGGGACAGCTCCTACGAGCAGTACTTC
CDR3: CASRDSSYEQYF
J: TRBJ2-7
D: NA
size: NA
V: TRBV25-1

DNA: TGTGCCAGTAGCACGGACAAATATAGCACAGATACGCAGTATTTT
CDR3: CASSTDKYSTDTQYF
J: TRBJ2-3
D: NA
size: once
V: TRBV19